A selection of T cell receptor beta chains follows, all from one sample in a study of cytomegalovirus exposure and HLA in healthy donors. Sequencing was performed with immunoSEQ multiplex PCR; in TCRdb, only in-frame clones are kept and a portion is missing. The table lists about 200,000 clones, over 60% of them singletons, with 0.6% to 0.65% in the top ten. What was sequenced was PBMCs. The receptor source for this set is a man aged 18 to 30 in good health and CMV-seronegative. Both conserved end residues are part of each CDR3. The order of the fields is clone size, D gene, J gene, CDR3 length, V gene, CDR3 protein. A D gene is named only where the DNA matches it firmly. Clone size is given for some rows only: seen once, a few or many times, or a class if the clone is expanded.

clone_size: NA; d_call: TRBD2; j_call: TRBJ2-7; cdr3_length: 14; v_call: TRBV7-9; cdr3_aa: CASSLTSGAHEQYF
clone_size: NA; d_call: TRBD1; j_call: TRBJ2-1; cdr3_length: 13; v_call: TRBV28; cdr3_aa: CASSLNRGSEQFF
clone_size: once; d_call: TRBD1; j_call: TRBJ1-2; cdr3_length: 14; v_call: TRBV6-1; cdr3_aa: CASMTGTGDYGYTF
clone_size: NA; d_call: NA; j_call: TRBJ2-1; cdr3_length: 16; v_call: TRBV15; cdr3_aa: CATSRELSGASNEQFF
clone_size: NA; d_call: TRBD1; j_call: TRBJ1-1; cdr3_length: 13; v_call: TRBV2; cdr3_aa: CASSGEGQIEAFF
clone_size: NA; d_call: TRBD2; j_call: TRBJ2-7; cdr3_length: 14; v_call: TRBV27; cdr3_aa: CASSSLAGTYEQYF
clone_size: NA; d_call: TRBD1; j_call: TRBJ1-1; cdr3_length: 14; v_call: TRBV28; cdr3_aa: CASSLRDRVTEAFF
clone_size: NA; d_call: TRBD1; j_call: TRBJ2-7; cdr3_length: 15; v_call: TRBV4-1; cdr3_aa: CASSQTPGQSYEQYF
clone_size: NA; d_call: TRBD1; j_call: TRBJ1-4; cdr3_length: 15; v_call: TRBV9; cdr3_aa: CASSVSGQGAEKLFF
clone_size: NA; d_call: NA; j_call: TRBJ2-7; cdr3_length: 15; v_call: TRBV5-4; cdr3_aa: CASSRPDRGGYEQYF
clone_size: NA; d_call: TRBD1; j_call: TRBJ2-2; cdr3_length: 16; v_call: TRBV10-2; cdr3_aa: CASSESGTGRAGELFF
clone_size: NA; d_call: NA; j_call: TRBJ2-5; cdr3_length: 14; v_call: TRBV30; cdr3_aa: CAWSVPRAHETQYF
clone_size: NA; d_call: NA; j_call: TRBJ2-7; cdr3_length: 13; v_call: TRBV7-9; cdr3_aa: CASSFQGTYEQYF
clone_size: once; d_call: TRBD2; j_call: TRBJ2-1; cdr3_length: 14; v_call: TRBV18; cdr3_aa: CASSPWTSGNEQFF
clone_size: NA; d_call: TRBD2; j_call: TRBJ2-7; cdr3_length: 15; v_call: TRBV2; cdr3_aa: CASRGNSGRSHEQYF
clone_size: NA; d_call: NA; j_call: TRBJ2-7; cdr3_length: 19; v_call: TRBV30; cdr3_aa: CAWSVYPGRIFGESYEQYF
clone_size: few; d_call: TRBD1; j_call: TRBJ1-3; cdr3_length: 14; v_call: TRBV7-3; cdr3_aa: CASSTQGQGTVIYF
clone_size: NA; d_call: NA; j_call: TRBJ2-3; cdr3_length: 13; v_call: TRBV6-6; cdr3_aa: CASSYRTLDTQYF
clone_size: NA; d_call: NA; j_call: TRBJ1-4; cdr3_length: 15; v_call: TRBV30; cdr3_aa: CAWSEQGATNEKLFF
clone_size: NA; d_call: NA; j_call: TRBJ2-2; cdr3_length: 12; v_call: TRBV9; cdr3_aa: CASSTPGGELFF
clone_size: NA; d_call: TRBD2; j_call: TRBJ2-7; cdr3_length: 15; v_call: TRBV5-4; cdr3_aa: CASSPGLAGGYEQYF
clone_size: NA; d_call: NA; j_call: TRBJ2-1; cdr3_length: 14; v_call: TRBV5-4; cdr3_aa: CASSFRQVDNEQFF
clone_size: few; d_call: TRBD1; j_call: TRBJ2-7; cdr3_length: 14; v_call: TRBV7-9; cdr3_aa: CASSRDREGYEQYF
clone_size: NA; d_call: NA; j_call: TRBJ1-5; cdr3_length: 14; v_call: TRBV15; cdr3_aa: CATSGWEGDQPQHF
clone_size: NA; d_call: NA; j_call: TRBJ2-7; cdr3_length: 14; v_call: TRBV15; cdr3_aa: CATSRAVLHYEQYF
clone_size: NA; d_call: TRBD2; j_call: TRBJ2-3; cdr3_length: 15; v_call: TRBV2; cdr3_aa: CASSDGTIYTDTQYF
clone_size: NA; d_call: NA; j_call: TRBJ2-1; cdr3_length: 16; v_call: TRBV5-1; cdr3_aa: CASSLVPDSPYNEQFF
clone_size: NA; d_call: TRBD1; j_call: TRBJ1-2; cdr3_length: 13; v_call: TRBV9; cdr3_aa: CASSGQVAYGYTF
clone_size: NA; d_call: TRBD2; j_call: TRBJ2-7; cdr3_length: 16; v_call: TRBV7-9; cdr3_aa: CASSLDWPSGKYEQYF
clone_size: NA; d_call: NA; j_call: TRBJ2-7; cdr3_length: 15; v_call: TRBV7-6; cdr3_aa: CASSLQFGGTYEQYF
clone_size: NA; d_call: TRBD1; j_call: TRBJ1-5; cdr3_length: 16; v_call: TRBV27; cdr3_aa: CASSARLTGLNQPQHF
clone_size: NA; d_call: TRBD2; j_call: TRBJ2-7; cdr3_length: 15; v_call: TRBV4-1; cdr3_aa: CASSLSGSGAYEQYF
clone_size: NA; d_call: NA; j_call: TRBJ1-5; cdr3_length: 12; v_call: TRBV2; cdr3_aa: CASRGPDQPQHF
clone_size: NA; d_call: NA; j_call: TRBJ1-5; cdr3_length: 14; v_call: TRBV4-1; cdr3_aa: CAGSQGHVDQPQHF
clone_size: NA; d_call: NA; j_call: TRBJ1-4; cdr3_length: 16; v_call: TRBV2; cdr3_aa: CASSRIGYFTNEKLFF
clone_size: NA; d_call: NA; j_call: TRBJ2-1; cdr3_length: 14; v_call: TRBV30; cdr3_aa: CAWTSGTDNNEQFF
clone_size: NA; d_call: NA; j_call: TRBJ1-1; cdr3_length: 17; v_call: TRBV2; cdr3_aa: CASSKDRIALGETEAFF
clone_size: NA; d_call: TRBD1; j_call: TRBJ1-1; cdr3_length: 13; v_call: TRBV2; cdr3_aa: CASSRTGDTEAFF
clone_size: NA; d_call: NA; j_call: TRBJ1-6; cdr3_length: 14; v_call: TRBV9; cdr3_aa: CASSVEAGSSPLHF
clone_size: NA; d_call: TRBD2; j_call: TRBJ2-1; cdr3_length: 16; v_call: TRBV7-7; cdr3_aa: CASSLSAGLADNEQFF
clone_size: NA; d_call: NA; j_call: TRBJ2-1; cdr3_length: 15; v_call: TRBV5-4; cdr3_aa: CASSLSAGSYNEQFF
clone_size: NA; d_call: TRBD1; j_call: TRBJ1-1; cdr3_length: 15; v_call: TRBV4-2; cdr3_aa: CASSQRTGMNTEAFF
clone_size: NA; d_call: TRBD2; j_call: TRBJ2-1; cdr3_length: 16; v_call: TRBV7-6; cdr3_aa: CASSFKSGLVVNEQFF
clone_size: NA; d_call: NA; j_call: TRBJ2-2; cdr3_length: 17; v_call: TRBV19; cdr3_aa: CASSAPSGRGRTGELFF
clone_size: once; d_call: TRBD2; j_call: TRBJ2-7; cdr3_length: 14; v_call: TRBV11-1; cdr3_aa: CASSLDAGVYEQYF
clone_size: NA; d_call: NA; j_call: TRBJ1-1; cdr3_length: 14; v_call: TRBV28; cdr3_aa: CASSLGGANTEAFF
clone_size: NA; d_call: NA; j_call: TRBJ1-1; cdr3_length: 13; v_call: TRBV29-1; cdr3_aa: CSVEGVRRTEAFF
clone_size: NA; d_call: NA; j_call: NA; cdr3_length: 15; v_call: TRBV30; cdr3_aa: CAWSVGWGVLYEQYF
clone_size: NA; d_call: NA; j_call: TRBJ1-3; cdr3_length: 13; v_call: TRBV6-1; cdr3_aa: CASSEDRGNTIYF
clone_size: NA; d_call: NA; j_call: TRBJ2-3; cdr3_length: 12; v_call: TRBV10-3; cdr3_aa: CATRETLDTQYF
clone_size: NA; d_call: NA; j_call: TRBJ2-1; cdr3_length: 16; v_call: TRBV4-2; cdr3_aa: CASSQAPISGGNEQFF
clone_size: NA; d_call: NA; j_call: TRBJ1-2; cdr3_length: 15; v_call: TRBV29-1; cdr3_aa: CSVREDSPANYGYTF
clone_size: NA; d_call: NA; j_call: TRBJ2-3; cdr3_length: 14; v_call: TRBV29-1; cdr3_aa: CSVSGVPSTDTQYF
clone_size: NA; d_call: TRBD1; j_call: TRBJ2-2; cdr3_length: 16; v_call: TRBV7-8; cdr3_aa: CASSTPGGAGTGELFF
clone_size: NA; d_call: NA; j_call: TRBJ2-5; cdr3_length: 16; v_call: TRBV29-1; cdr3_aa: CSVEDRGAELQETQYF
clone_size: NA; d_call: NA; j_call: TRBJ1-3; cdr3_length: 13; v_call: TRBV4-1; cdr3_aa: CASSQVQGNTIYF
clone_size: NA; d_call: NA; j_call: TRBJ1-2; cdr3_length: 13; v_call: TRBV2; cdr3_aa: CASSEGQVYGYTF
clone_size: few; d_call: NA; j_call: TRBJ2-1; cdr3_length: 14; v_call: TRBV28; cdr3_aa: CASSLSGSGNEQFF
clone_size: NA; d_call: TRBD2; j_call: TRBJ2-1; cdr3_length: 15; v_call: TRBV6-1; cdr3_aa: CASSGSSGRWYEQFF